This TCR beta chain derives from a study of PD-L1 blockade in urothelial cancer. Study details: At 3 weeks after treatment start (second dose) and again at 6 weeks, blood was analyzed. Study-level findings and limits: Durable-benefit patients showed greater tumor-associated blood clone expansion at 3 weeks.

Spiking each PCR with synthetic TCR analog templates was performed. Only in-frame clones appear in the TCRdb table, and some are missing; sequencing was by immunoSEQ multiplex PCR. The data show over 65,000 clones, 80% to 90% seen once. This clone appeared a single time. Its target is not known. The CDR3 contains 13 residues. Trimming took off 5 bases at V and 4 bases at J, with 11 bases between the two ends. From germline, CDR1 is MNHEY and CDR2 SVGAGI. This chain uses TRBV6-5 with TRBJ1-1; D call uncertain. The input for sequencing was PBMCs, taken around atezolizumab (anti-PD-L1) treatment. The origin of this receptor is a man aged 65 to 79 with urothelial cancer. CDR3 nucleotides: TGTGCCAGCAGTCGCGGGCCACTCACTGAAGCTTTCTTT. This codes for CASSRGPLTEAFF.